A few counts support the clone carrying this TCR beta chain. The record originates from a study of shared clonotypes between healthy human individuals. Study information: Used for every donor were three CD4 naive, three CD4 memory, two CD8 naive and one CD8 memory plate.

Sequencing was performed with immunoSEQ multiplex PCR; in TCRdb, only in-frame clones are kept and a portion is missing. The sample has around 690,000 clones; around 91% are singletons. Germline CDR1 SEHNR, CDR2 FQNEAQ (reference sequence). The CDR3 consists of 13 residues. V shed 5 bases and J shed 1 base, with 8 bases lying between them. The TCR sequence derives from a man aged 18 to 35 in good health. Some clones in this sample may be carry-over from other donors' samples. The rearrangement joins TRBV7-9 to TRBJ1-1; perhaps TRBD1 as D (6 bases). The specimen was memory CD8+ T cells from PBMCs. The sample's subset: CD45RO+ cells pooled with CCR7-negative TemRA cells. The CDR3 sequence: CASSGTPNTEAFF. CDR3 DNA: TGTGCCAGCAGCGGGACACCGAACACTGAAGCTTTCTTT.